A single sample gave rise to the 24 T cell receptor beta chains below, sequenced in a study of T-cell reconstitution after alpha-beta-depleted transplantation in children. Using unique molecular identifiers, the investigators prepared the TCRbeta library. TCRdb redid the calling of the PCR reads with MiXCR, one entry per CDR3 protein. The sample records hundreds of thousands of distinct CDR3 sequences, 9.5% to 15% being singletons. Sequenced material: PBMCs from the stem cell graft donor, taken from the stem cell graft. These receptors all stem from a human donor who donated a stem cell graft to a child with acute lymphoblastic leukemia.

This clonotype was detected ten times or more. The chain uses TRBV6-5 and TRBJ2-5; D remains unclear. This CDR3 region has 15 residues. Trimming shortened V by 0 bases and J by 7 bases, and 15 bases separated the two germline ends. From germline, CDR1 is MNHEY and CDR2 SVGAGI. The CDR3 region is CASSYSSTTDGTQYF. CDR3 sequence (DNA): TGTGCCAGCAGTTACTCGAGCACAACCGACGGGACCCAGTACTTC.

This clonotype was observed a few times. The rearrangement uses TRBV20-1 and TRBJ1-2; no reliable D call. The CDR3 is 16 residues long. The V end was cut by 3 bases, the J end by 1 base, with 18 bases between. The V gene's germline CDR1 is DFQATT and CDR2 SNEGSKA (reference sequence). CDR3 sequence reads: CSARPPPGEGNYGYTF. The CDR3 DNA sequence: TGCAGTGCTAGGCCCCCTCCCGGGGAGGGTAACTATGGCTACACCTTC.

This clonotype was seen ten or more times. DNA of the CDR3: TGCGCCAGCAGTGAGGGACCCCCAAGCTCCTACGAGCAGTACTTC. This encodes CASSEGPPSSYEQYF. V is TRBV10-2 and J is TRBJ2-7; D is undetermined. The germline V and J ends were trimmed by 2 bases and 0 bases, with 11 bases remaining between them. Germline lookup yields CDR1 WSHSY and CDR2 SAAADI. The CDR3 is 15 residues long.

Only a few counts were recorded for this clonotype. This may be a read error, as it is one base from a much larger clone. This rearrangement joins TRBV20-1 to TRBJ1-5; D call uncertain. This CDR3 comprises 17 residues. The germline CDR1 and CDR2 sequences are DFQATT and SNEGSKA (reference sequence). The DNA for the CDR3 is TGCTGTGCTAGAGATCGGCGCCTCGACCCCAGGTTTCAGCCCCAGCATTTT. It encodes CCARDRRLDPRFQPQHF.

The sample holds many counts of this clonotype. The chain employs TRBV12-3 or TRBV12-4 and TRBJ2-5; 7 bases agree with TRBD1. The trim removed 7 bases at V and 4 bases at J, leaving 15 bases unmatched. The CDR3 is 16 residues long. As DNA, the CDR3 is TGTGCCAGCACCCACCAGATGGTGGACAGGCTAGAGACCCAGTACTTC. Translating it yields CASTHQMVDRLETQYF.

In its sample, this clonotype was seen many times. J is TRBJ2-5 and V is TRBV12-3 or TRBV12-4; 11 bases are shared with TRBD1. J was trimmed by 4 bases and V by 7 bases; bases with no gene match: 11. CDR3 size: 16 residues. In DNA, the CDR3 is TGTGCCAGCACCACGCCCGCGGGGACAGGGGGAGAGACCCAGTACTTC. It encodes CASTTPAGTGGETQYF.

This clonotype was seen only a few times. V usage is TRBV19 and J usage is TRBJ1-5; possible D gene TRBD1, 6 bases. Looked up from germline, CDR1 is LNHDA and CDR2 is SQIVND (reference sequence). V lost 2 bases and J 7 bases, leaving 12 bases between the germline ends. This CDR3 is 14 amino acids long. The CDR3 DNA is TGTGCCAGTAGTATAACAGGGAGTAGGCAGCCCCAGCATTTT. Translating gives CASSITGSRQPQHF.

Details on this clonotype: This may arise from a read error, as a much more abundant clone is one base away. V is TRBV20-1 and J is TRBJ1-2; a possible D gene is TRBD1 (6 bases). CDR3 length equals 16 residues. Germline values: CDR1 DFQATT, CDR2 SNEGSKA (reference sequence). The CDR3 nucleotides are TGCAGTGGTAGAGACTACCGAGGGGGAACTAACTATGGCTACACCTTC. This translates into CSGRDYRGGTNYGYTF.

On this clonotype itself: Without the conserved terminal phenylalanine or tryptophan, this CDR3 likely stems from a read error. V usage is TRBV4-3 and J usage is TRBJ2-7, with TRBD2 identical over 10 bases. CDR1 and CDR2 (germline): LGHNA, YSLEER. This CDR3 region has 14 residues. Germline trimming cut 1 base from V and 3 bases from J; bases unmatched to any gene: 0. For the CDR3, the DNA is TGCGCCAGCAGCCAAGGACTAGCGGGCTACGAGCAGTACTTG. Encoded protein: CASSQGLAGYEQYL.

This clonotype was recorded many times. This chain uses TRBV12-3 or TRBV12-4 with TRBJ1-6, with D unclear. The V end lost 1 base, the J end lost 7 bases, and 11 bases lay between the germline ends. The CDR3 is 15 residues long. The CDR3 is CASSLGGLGNSPLHF. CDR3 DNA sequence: TGTGCCAGCAGTTTAGGAGGGCTCGGGAATTCACCCCTCCACTTT.

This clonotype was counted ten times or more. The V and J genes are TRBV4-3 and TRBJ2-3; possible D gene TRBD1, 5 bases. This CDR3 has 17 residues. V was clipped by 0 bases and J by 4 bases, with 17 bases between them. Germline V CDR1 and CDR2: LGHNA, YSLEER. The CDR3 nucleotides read TGCGCCAGCAGCCAAGATAGGCAGGGTGTTCCTCCAGATACGCAGTATTTT. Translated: CASSQDRQGVPPDTQYF.

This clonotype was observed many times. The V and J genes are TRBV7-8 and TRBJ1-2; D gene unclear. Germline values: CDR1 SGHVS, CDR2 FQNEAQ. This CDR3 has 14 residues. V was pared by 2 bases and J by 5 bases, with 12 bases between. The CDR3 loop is CASSLTRGSYGYTF. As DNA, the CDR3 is TGTGCCAGCAGCTTAACACGGGGATCTTATGGCTACACCTTC.

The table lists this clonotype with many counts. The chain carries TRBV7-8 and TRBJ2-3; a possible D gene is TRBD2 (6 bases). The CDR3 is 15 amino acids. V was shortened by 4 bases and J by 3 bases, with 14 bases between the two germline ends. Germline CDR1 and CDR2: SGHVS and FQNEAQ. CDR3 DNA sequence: TGTGCCAGCAGCTCGGAGGGGAGGCGGACAGATACGCAGTATTTT. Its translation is CASSSEGRRTDTQYF.

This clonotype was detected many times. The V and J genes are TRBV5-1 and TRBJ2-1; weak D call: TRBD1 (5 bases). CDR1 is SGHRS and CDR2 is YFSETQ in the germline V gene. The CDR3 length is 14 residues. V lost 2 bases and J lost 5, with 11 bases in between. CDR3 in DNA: TGCGCCAGCAGCTTTGGCAGGGAACACAATGAGCAGTTCTTC. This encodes CASSFGREHNEQFF.

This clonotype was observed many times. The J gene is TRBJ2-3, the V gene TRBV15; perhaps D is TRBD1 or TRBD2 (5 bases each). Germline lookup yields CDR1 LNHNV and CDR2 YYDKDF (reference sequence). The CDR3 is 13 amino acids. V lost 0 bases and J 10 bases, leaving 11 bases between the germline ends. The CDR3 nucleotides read TGTGCCACCAGCAGAGAAAGGCAGGGAGCGCAGTATTTT. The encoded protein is CATSRERQGAQYF.

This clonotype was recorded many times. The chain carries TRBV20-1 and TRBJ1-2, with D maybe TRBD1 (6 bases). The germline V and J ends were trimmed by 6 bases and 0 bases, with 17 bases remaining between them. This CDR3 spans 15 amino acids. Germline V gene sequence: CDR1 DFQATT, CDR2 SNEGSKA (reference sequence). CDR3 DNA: TGCAGTGCGCACCCTTCGGGACAATCTAACTATGGCTACACCTTC. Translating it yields CSAHPSGQSNYGYTF.

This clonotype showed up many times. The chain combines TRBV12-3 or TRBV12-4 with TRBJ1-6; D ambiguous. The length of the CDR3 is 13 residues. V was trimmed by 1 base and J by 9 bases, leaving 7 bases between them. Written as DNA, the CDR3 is TGTGCCAGCAGTTTAGATTATCGTTCACCCCTCCACTTT. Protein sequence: CASSLDYRSPLHF.

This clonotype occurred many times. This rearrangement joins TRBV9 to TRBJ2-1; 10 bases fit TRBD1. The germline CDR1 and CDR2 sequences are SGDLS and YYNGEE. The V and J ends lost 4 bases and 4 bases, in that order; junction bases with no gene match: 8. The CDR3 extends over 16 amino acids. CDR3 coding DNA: TGTGCCAGCAGCCCAAGACAGGGGGCTCGGTACAATGAGCAGTTCTTC. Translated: CASSPRQGARYNEQFF.

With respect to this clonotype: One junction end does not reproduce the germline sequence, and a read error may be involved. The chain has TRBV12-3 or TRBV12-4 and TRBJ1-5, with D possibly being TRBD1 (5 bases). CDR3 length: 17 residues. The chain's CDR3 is CTSTLIGGTHSNQPQHF. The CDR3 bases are TGTACCAGCACCCTAATCGGGGGAACCCATAGCAATCAGCCCCAGCATTTT.

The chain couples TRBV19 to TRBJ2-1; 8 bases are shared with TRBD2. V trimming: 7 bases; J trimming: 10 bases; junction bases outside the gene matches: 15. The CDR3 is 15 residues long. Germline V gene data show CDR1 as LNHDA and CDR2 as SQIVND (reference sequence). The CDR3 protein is CASKPGTRSPREQFF. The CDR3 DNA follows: TGTGCCAGTAAACCAGGGACTAGGTCACCGCGAGAGCAGTTCTTC.

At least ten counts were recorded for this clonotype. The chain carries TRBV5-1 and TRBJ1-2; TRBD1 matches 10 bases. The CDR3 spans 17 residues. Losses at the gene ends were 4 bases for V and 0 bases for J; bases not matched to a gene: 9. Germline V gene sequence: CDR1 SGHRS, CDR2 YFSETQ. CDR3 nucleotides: TGCGCCAGCAGCCCCGCGGGACAGGGGATCGCTAACTATGGCTACACCTTC. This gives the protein CASSPAGQGIANYGYTF.

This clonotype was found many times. CDR3 region: CSVRGAKNIQYF. In DNA, the CDR3 is TGCAGCGTTCGGGGGGCCAAAAACATTCAGTACTTC. V is TRBV29-1 and J is TRBJ2-4, with D perhaps matching TRBD2 (6 bases). Germline V gene lookup returns CDR1 SQVTM and CDR2 ANQGSEA. CDR3 length: 12 residues. The ends were cut back, 5 bases at V and 1 base at J, with 6 bases in the middle. Based on the CDR3 plus reference TRBV29-1 and TRBJ2-4, the full variable domain is SAVISQKPSRDICQRGTSLTIQCQVDSQVTMMFWYRQQPGQSLTLIATANQGSEATYESGFVIDKFPISRPNLTFSTLTVSNMSPEDSSIYLCSVRGAKNIQYFGAGTRLSVL.

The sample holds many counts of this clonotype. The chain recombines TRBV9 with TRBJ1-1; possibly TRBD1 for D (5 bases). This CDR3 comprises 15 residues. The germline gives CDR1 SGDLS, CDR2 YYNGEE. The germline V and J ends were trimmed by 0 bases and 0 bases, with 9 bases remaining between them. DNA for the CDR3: TGTGCCAGCAGCGTAGACGACAGAGTGAACACTGAAGCTTTCTTT. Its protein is CASSVDDRVNTEAFF.

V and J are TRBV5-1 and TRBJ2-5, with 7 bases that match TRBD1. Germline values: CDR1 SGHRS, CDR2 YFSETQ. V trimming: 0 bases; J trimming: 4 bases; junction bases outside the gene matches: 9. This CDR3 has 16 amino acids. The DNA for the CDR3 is TGCGCCAGCAGCTTGGGAGGACAGGCGACGAGAGAGACCCAGTACTTC. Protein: CASSLGGQATRETQYF.